The rows below give T cell receptor beta chains drawn from one sample of a study of T cell responses to AZD1222 COVID-19 vaccine. Sequenced by immunoSEQ multiplex PCR; TCRdb stores in-frame clones only, minus some. This sample has around 170,000 clones; around 90% occur once, and the top ten carry roughly 0.99%. Material: peripheral blood, obtained on day 0 of AZD1222 vaccination. These receptors were obtained from an adult in good health. CDR3s include the opening cysteine and the closing phenylalanine or tryptophan. Each record gives: J gene, V gene, D gene, clone size, CDR3 protein, CDR3 DNA. A D gene is named only where the DNA matches it firmly. The listing skips clone size in some rows; elsewhere it reads once, few, many or a size class.

TRBJ2-7,TRBV7-8,TRBD2,NA,CASRPTPSGINYEQYF,TGTGCCAGCAGACCAACCCCTAGCGGGATAAACTACGAGCAGTACTTC
TRBJ2-1,TRBV19,TRBD2,NA,CASTSGPYNEQFF,TGTGCCAGCACTAGCGGCCCCTACAATGAGCAGTTCTTC
TRBJ2-1,TRBV19,TRBD1,few,CASTWDSSYNEQFF,TGTGCCAGTACTTGGGACAGTAGCTACAATGAGCAGTTCTTC
TRBJ2-7,TRBV28,TRBD2,NA,CASSSLAGSSYEQYF,TGTGCCAGCAGTTCCTTAGCGGGAAGCTCCTACGAGCAGTACTTC
TRBJ1-2,TRBV28,TRBD1,NA,CASRTPTGVDGYTF,TGTGCCAGCAGAACGCCGACAGGGGTTGATGGCTACACCTTC
TRBJ2-4,TRBV5-5,NA,NA,CASSLGTAKNIQYF,TGTGCCAGCAGCTTAGGGACGGCCAAAAACATTCAGTACTTC
TRBJ1-1,TRBV7-9,NA,NA,CASNVPQSQEGNTEAFF,TGTGCCAGCAACGTTCCACAGTCTCAGGAGGGGAACACTGAAGCTTTCTTT
TRBJ1-1,TRBV4-3,NA,NA,CASSQDSQGDTEAFF,TGCGCCAGCAGCCAAGACTCACAGGGCGACACTGAAGCTTTCTTT
TRBJ1-1,TRBV18,NA,NA,CASSPRQAMNTEAFF,TGTGCCAGCTCACCGCGACAGGCCATGAACACTGAAGCTTTCTTT
TRBJ1-1,TRBV6-6,TRBD1,NA,CASRMTGENTEAFF,TGTGCCAGCAGAATGACAGGGGAGAACACTGAAGCTTTCTTT
TRBJ1-2,TRBV5-5,NA,NA,CASSSSLVYGYTF,TGTGCCAGCAGCTCGTCGTTGGTCTATGGCTACACCTTC
TRBJ2-1,TRBV5-1,TRBD1,NA,CASSLADRGDYNEQFF,TGCGCCAGCAGCTTGGCCGACAGGGGAGACTACAATGAGCAGTTCTTC
TRBJ1-2,TRBV2,TRBD1,NA,CASSSGTGYYGYTF,TGTGCCAGCAGTTCCGGGACAGGGTACTATGGCTACACCTTC
TRBJ2-1,TRBV27,TRBD1,once,CASSLVPRGHEQFF,TGTGCCAGCAGTTTAGTCCCCAGGGGGCATGAGCAGTTCTTC
TRBJ2-7,TRBV10-3,TRBD2,NA,CAISELGGSYSYEQYF,TGTGCCATCAGTGAACTCGGGGGGTCTTACTCCTACGAGCAGTACTTC
TRBJ1-1,TRBV28,NA,NA,CASSLGTEAFF,TGTGCCAGCAGTTTAGGGACTGAAGCTTTCTTT
TRBJ2-7,TRBV28,NA,NA,CASSVQPSYEQYF,TGTGCCAGCAGCGTACAGCCATCCTACGAGCAGTACTTC
TRBJ1-1,TRBV27,NA,NA,CASSAIGGNTEAFF,TGTGCCAGCAGTGCTATTGGGGGGAACACTGAAGCTTTCTTT
TRBJ1-5,TRBV28,TRBD1,NA,CASRNQRWVAGQGNQPQHF,TGTGCCAGCAGGAATCAACGGTGGGTGGCGGGACAGGGCAACCAGCCCCAGCATTTT
TRBJ1-1,TRBV25-1,NA,once,CASSEHRENTEAFF,TGTGCCAGCAGTGAACACAGGGAGAACACTGAAGCTTTCTTT
TRBJ2-1,TRBV9,TRBD2,NA,CASSRAGGAGGPHEQFF,TGTGCCAGCAGCCGAGCTGGGGGAGCGGGAGGGCCCCATGAGCAGTTCTTC
TRBJ1-2,TRBV28,NA,NA,CASTETNTQWRFYGYTF,TGTGCAAGCACCGAAACAAATACCCAGTGGCGGTTCTATGGCTACACCTTC
TRBJ2-2,TRBV2,NA,NA,CASMFTGELFF,TGTGCCAGCATGTTCACCGGGGAGCTGTTTTTT
TRBJ2-1,TRBV7-7,NA,NA,CASSLGTGPRDEQFF,TGTGCCAGCAGCTTAGGAACGGGACCCCGCGATGAGCAGTTCTTC
TRBJ1-2,TRBV12-3/TRBV12-4,NA,NA,CASSLGQPGYTF,TGTGCCAGCAGTTTAGGGCAGCCTGGCTACACCTTC
TRBJ2-5,TRBV6-5,NA,NA,CASSRTPQETQYF,TGTGCCAGCAGCAGGACACCTCAAGAGACCCAGTACTTC
TRBJ2-7,TRBV18,NA,NA,CASSGTMGDEQYF,TGTGCCAGCTCAGGGACAATGGGGGACGAGCAGTACTTC
TRBJ2-2,TRBV7-2,TRBD2,NA,CASSLSFPAGGPNTGELFF,TGTGCCAGCAGCTTATCCTTCCCAGCGGGGGGGCCGAACACCGGGGAGCTGTTTTTT
TRBJ1-2,TRBV5-8,NA,NA,CASLSRQSYGYTF,TGTGCCAGCCTTTCCCGGCAGAGCTATGGCTACACCTTC
TRBJ1-6,TRBV4-2,NA,NA,CASSPERSYNSPLHF,TGTGCCAGCAGCCCCGAACGCTCCTATAATTCACCCCTCCACTTT
TRBJ2-7,TRBV14,NA,once,CASSHETVSYEQYF,TGTGCCAGCAGCCATGAAACAGTCAGCTACGAGCAGTACTTC
TRBJ2-2,TRBV7-7,TRBD2,NA,CASSPAGGHGELFF,TGTGCTAGCAGCCCAGCGGGGGGGCACGGGGAGCTGTTTTTT
TRBJ2-5,TRBV20-1,NA,NA,CSAWVGETQYF,TGCAGTGCTTGGGTTGGCGAGACCCAGTACTTC
TRBJ2-7,TRBV7-3,NA,NA,CASSLWADYEQYF,TGTGCCAGCAGCCTGTGGGCAGACTACGAGCAGTACTTC
TRBJ2-2,TRBV10-3,NA,NA,CAITSDSFSGELFF,TGTGCCATCACCTCGGACAGTTTCTCTGGGGAGCTGTTTTTT
TRBJ2-7,TRBV12-5,TRBD1,NA,CASGYTVPGQGIYEQYF,TGTGCTAGTGGTTACACCGTCCCGGGACAGGGGATCTACGAGCAGTACTTC
TRBJ2-5,TRBV5-1,NA,NA,CASSLVGEETQYF,TGCGCCAGCAGCTTGGTTGGGGAAGAGACCCAGTACTTC
TRBJ2-3,TRBV18,NA,once,CASSPQPGSTVADTQYF,TGTGCCAGCTCACCGCAACCGGGATCCACAGTGGCAGATACGCAGTATTTT
TRBJ1-1,TRBV7-3,NA,NA,CASSFTSRGDAFF,TGTGCCAGCAGCTTCACTTCCAGGGGAGACGCTTTCTTT
TRBJ1-2,TRBV9,NA,NA,CASSLPGTEFEYGYTF,TGTGCCAGCAGCCTCCCCGGGACGGAGTTTGAGTACGGCTACACCTTC
TRBJ2-3,TRBV10-2,NA,NA,CASKADTQYF,TGCGCCAGCAAAGCAGATACGCAGTATTTT
TRBJ2-6,TRBV5-1,NA,few,CASSGLGSGANVLTF,TGCGCCAGCAGCGGCCTGGGTTCTGGGGCCAACGTCCTGACTTTC
TRBJ1-6,TRBV5-6,NA,NA,CASSLAGQAHNSPLHF,TGTGCCAGCAGCTTGGCCGGCCAGGCCCATAATTCACCCCTCCACTTT
TRBJ1-1,TRBV27,NA,NA,CASSDPGDTEAFF,TGTGCCAGCAGTGACCCGGGAGATACTGAAGCTTTCTTT
TRBJ2-3,TRBV3-1/TRBV3-2,TRBD2,NA,CASSQGTSGSSTQYF,TGTGCCAGCAGCCAAGGGACTAGCGGCTCTTCTACGCAGTATTTT
TRBJ1-2,TRBV9,NA,once,CASSVAPTPSGQYGYTF,TGTGCCAGCAGCGTAGCACCGACGCCATCGGGTCAGTATGGCTACACCTTC
TRBJ1-4,TRBV25-1,TRBD1,once,CASRGAGGREKLFF,TGTGCCAGCAGGGGGGCAGGGGGTCGGGAAAAACTGTTTTTT
TRBJ1-2,TRBV28,TRBD1,NA,CASSGQGVYYGYTF,TGTGCCAGCAGTGGACAGGGGGTTTACTATGGCTACACCTTC
TRBJ2-1,TRBV10-3,TRBD2,few,CAIRDGTSGSPEQFF,TGTGCCATCAGGGACGGGACTAGCGGGAGCCCAGAGCAGTTCTTC
TRBJ2-3,TRBV19,NA,once,CASSIPPTDTQYF,TGTGCCAGTAGTATCCCCCCCACAGATACGCAGTATTTT
TRBJ2-5,TRBV5-1,NA,NA,CASSLFQEETQYF,TGCGCCAGCAGCTTGTTTCAGGAAGAGACCCAGTACTTC
TRBJ1-5,TRBV3-1/TRBV3-2,NA,few,CASSQDLYSNQPQHF,TGTGCCAGCAGCCAAGATCTCTATAGCAATCAGCCCCAGCATTTT
TRBJ2-7,TRBV27,TRBD1,NA,CASSLGTGYYEQYF,TGTGCCAGCAGTCTCGGGACAGGGTACTACGAGCAGTACTTC